The present T cell receptor (beta chain) was sequenced within a study of CD8+CD57+ T cells in acquired aplastic anemia (dated by TCRdb to the late 2010s). About the investigation overall: A mean of around 3.3 ug of DNA, ranging from about 0.2 to 27.4 ug, was extracted from sorted CD4+ and CD8+ cells. CD8+CD57+ expansion was defined as frequency above the mean frequency observed in healthy subjects. General conclusions and limits of the study: CD8+ Simpson's diversity did not differ significantly between patients and healthy controls (P=0.060). Twenty-nine CD8+ CDR3 sequences were shared between patients and controls but appeared highly expressed in patients and within their immunodominant clones.

V has 6 bases trimmed and J has 0 bases trimmed; junction bases matching no gene number 9. The CDR3 starts with the cysteine, ends with the phenylalanine, and has 16 residues. Of the read, only the CDR3 DNA is kept; its 48 bases are in frame from base 1. CDR1 is given as DFQATT and CDR2 as SNEGSKA, both from the germline V gene (reference sequence). Profiling of TCR beta VDJ combinations and CDR3 sequences used genomic DNA as the template. An Illumina HiSeq 2000 was the platform used for TCR repertoire sequencing. The study's own analysis went as follows. Repertoires were assessed using TRBV/TRBJ rearrangement plots, CDR3 size and DJ length profiles, and Simpson's diversity index. The immunodominant clone was defined as the most abundant DNA sequence in deep sequencing data. CDR3 amino acid sequences were screened for sharing across subjects and compared with published repertoires and the VDJdb database. TCRdb ran its own pipeline on the public reads, namely fastp trimming at Q25 and MiXCR clone calling, and kept in-frame beta chains. Each CDR3 protein appears once, grouped with its most common genes and DNA. V and J calls and clone size were set by TCRdb, not the authors. In this sample the table shows 180,000 or so distinct CDR3 sequences, approximately 48% of which occur a single time. The ten largest make up more than 1.5% of the sample.

As regards this clonotype: Its cognate antigen has yet to be identified. Base qualities were left out, and no much larger clone turns up one base away.

Patients chosen for sequencing had shown expansion of CD8+CD57+ cells by flow cytometry. Every patient had severe acquired aplastic anemia, diagnosed using the International Study of Aplastic Anemia and Agranulocytosis and Camitta criteria. No therapy had been received by the patients at the time of blood sampling. In this study, sorted CD4+ and CD8+ T cells from the blood of healthy subjects and of severe aplastic anemia patients had their TCR repertoires deep-sequenced. Patients were enrolled under clinicaltrials.gov protocols 00001620, 01623167, 00001397, 00071045, 00081523 and 00961064 in the USA. Ficoll-Paque density gradient centrifugation was used to isolate peripheral blood mononuclear cells. Before DNA was extracted, CD4+ and CD8+ T cells were sorted using either FACS or magnetic beads.

The specimen was sorted CD4+, CD8+, or CD8+CD57+ T cells (not recorded which) from PBMCs. The sequence came from a human donor with aplastic anemia. The sequence is built from TRBV20-1 and TRBJ2-1; 9 middle bases align to TRBD1. The nucleotides are TGCAGTGCCCCTGACAGGGGGAGTACCTCCTACAATGAGCAGTTCTTC. It translates to CSAPDRGSTSYNEQFF.